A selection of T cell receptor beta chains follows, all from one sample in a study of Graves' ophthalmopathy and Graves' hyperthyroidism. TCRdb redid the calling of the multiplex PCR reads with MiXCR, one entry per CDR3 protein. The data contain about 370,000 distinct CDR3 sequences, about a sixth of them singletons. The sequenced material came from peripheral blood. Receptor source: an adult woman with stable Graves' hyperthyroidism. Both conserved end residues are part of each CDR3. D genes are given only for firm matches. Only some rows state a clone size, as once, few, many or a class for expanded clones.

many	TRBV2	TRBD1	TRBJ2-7	TGTGCCAGCAGTGGGGGTGCGGGACAGGGGAGTGCGGGAGGTTTGAGCTCCTACGAGCAGTACTTC	CASSGGAGQGSAGGLSSYEQYF
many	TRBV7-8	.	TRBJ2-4	TGTGCCAGCAGGGCCGGGGAAGGCATTCAGTACTTC	CASRAGEGIQYF
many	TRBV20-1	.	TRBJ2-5	TGCAGTGCTATTAGTGTTGGGCTAGCGGGACAGGTGACCCAGTACTTC	CSAISVGLAGQVTQYF
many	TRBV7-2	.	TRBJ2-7	TGTGCCAGCAGCTATGGGGAGAGCCACGAGCAGTACTTC	CASSYGESHEQYF
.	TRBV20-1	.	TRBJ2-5	TGCAGTGCTAGAAGGGAGGAGACGCAGTACTTC	CSARREETQYF
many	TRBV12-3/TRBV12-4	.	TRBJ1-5	TGTGCCAGCAAGAGGTCCGGCGGGAGCAATCAGCCCCAGCATTTT	CASKRSGGSNQPQHF
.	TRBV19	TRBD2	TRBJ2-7	TGTGCCAGTAGCTCGGGACTAGCGGGAGTAGGTGCCGAGCAGTACTTC	CASSSGLAGVGAEQYF
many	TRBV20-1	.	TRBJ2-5	TGCAGTGCCCTGAAGGGGGGGGGTTGGGGAGAGACCCAGTACTTC	CSALKGGGWGETQYF
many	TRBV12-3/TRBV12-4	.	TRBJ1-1	TGTGCCAGCAGTAGACAAATGAACACTGAAGCTTTCTTT	CASSRQMNTEAFF
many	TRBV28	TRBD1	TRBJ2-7	TGTGCCAGCAGCCCCCGGGACAGGGGCTTCTCCGAGCAGTACTTC	CASSPRDRGFSEQYF
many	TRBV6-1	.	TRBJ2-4	TGTGCCAGCAGTGAAGGGGGGACACTTGGCATTCAGTACTTC	CASSEGGTLGIQYF
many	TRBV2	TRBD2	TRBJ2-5	TGTGCCAGCAGGCCGGGACTAGAAGCTGAGACCCAGTACTTC	CASRPGLEAETQYF
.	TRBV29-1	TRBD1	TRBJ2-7	TGCAGCGTTGGACAGGGGGGAACCTACGAGCAGTACTTC	CSVGQGGTYEQYF
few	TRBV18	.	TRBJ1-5	TGTGCCAGCTCACACCATAACAGGCCGCCTTTTCACAATCAGCCCCAGCATTTT	CASSHHNRPPFHNQPQHF
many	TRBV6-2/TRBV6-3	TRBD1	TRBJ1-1	TGTGCCAGCAGCCCCGGGACAGGAGGTTGGAACACTGAAGCTTTCTTT	CASSPGTGGWNTEAFF
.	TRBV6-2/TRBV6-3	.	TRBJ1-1	TGTGCCAGCACCCACGCGGCTCTGGAAGCTTTCTTT	CASTHAALEAFF
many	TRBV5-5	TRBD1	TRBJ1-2	TGTGCCAGCCAACAGGGGAACTATGGCTACACCTTC	CASQQGNYGYTF
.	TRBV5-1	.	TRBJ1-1	TGCGCCAGCAGCGCAGGGGACACTGAAGCTTTCTTT	CASSAGDTEAFF
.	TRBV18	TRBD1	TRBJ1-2	TGTGCCAGCTCAGGGGACAGAGCCTATGGCTACACCTTC	CASSGDRAYGYTF
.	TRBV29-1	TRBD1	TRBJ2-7	TGCAGCGCCGGACAGGGTTGGTACGAGCAGTACTTC	CSAGQGWYEQYF
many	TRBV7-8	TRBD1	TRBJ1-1	TGTGCCAGCAGCAGACAGGGGGCTGACACTGAAGCTTTCTTT	CASSRQGADTEAFF
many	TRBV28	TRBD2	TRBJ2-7	TGTGCCAGCAGTCAGGGAGGGCCCCAGTACGAGCAGTACTTC	CASSQGGPQYEQYF
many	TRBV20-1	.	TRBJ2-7	TGCAGTGCTAGAGATTGGGCTCAAGCTTCCTACGAGCAGTACTTC	CSARDWAQASYEQYF
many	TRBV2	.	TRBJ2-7	TGTGCCAGCAGTGGCTCGGACAGATCCTACGAGCAGTACTTC	CASSGSDRSYEQYF
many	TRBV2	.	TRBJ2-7	TGTGCCAGCCGGGGGATCTACGAGCAGTACTTC	CASRGIYEQYF
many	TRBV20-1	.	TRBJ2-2	TGCAGTGCTCCCTCGAACACCGGGGAGCTGTTTTTT	CSAPSNTGELFF
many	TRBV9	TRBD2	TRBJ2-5	TGTGCCAGCAGCGTAAACCCCCACAACAGCGGGAGTGGCGGGGAGACCCAGTACTTC	CASSVNPHNSGSGGETQYF
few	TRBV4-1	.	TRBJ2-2	TGCGCCAGCAGCCAATACCAGAACACCGGGGAGCTGTTTTTT	CASSQYQNTGELFF
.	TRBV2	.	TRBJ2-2	TGTGCCAGCAATATCGGGGAACGGACCGGGGAGGTGTTTTTT	CASNIGERTGEVFF
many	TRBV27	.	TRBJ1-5	TGTGCCAGCAGACCCTACCGGGACGGTCAGCCCCAGCATTTT	CASRPYRDGQPQHF